The TCR beta chain described here comes from a study of cytomegalovirus exposure and HLA in healthy donors. PCR used 60 Vbeta primers and 13 Jbeta primers. Here immunoSEQ multiplex PCR was the method, and the copy in TCRdb shows in-frame clones only, minus some. The sample carries around 100,000 clones, approximately 70% recorded once. Germline loops: CDR1 SNHLY, CDR2 FYNNEI. J was trimmed by 2 bases and V by 7 bases; bases with no gene match: 7. The CDR3 is 15 amino acids. This chain links TRBV2 with TRBJ2-5, with 10 bases fitting TRBD2. Sequenced sample: PBMCs. The clonotype originates from a woman aged 25 to 39 in good health and CMV-seronegative. CDR3 loop: CASTRTSGPQETQYF. The CDR3 DNA reads as TGTGCCAGCACCCGGACTAGCGGACCACAAGAGACCCAGTACTTC.